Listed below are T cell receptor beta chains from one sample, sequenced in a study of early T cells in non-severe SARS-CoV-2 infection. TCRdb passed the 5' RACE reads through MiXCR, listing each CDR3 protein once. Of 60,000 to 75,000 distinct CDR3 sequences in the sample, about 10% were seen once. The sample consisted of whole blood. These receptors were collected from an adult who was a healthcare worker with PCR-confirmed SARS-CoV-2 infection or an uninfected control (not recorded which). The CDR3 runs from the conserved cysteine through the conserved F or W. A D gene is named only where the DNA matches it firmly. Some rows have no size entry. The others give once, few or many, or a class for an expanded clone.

CDR3aa: CASSLVGADEAFF
CDR3nt: TGTGCCAGCAGCTTAGTGGGGGCGGATGAAGCTTTCTTT
v_gene: TRBV7-9
j_gene: TRBJ1-1
d_gene: -
abundance: many

CDR3aa: CASSARPGTNYNEQFF
CDR3nt: TGTGCCAGCAGTGCCCGGCCCGGGACAAATTACAATGAGCAGTTCTTC
v_gene: TRBV6-2/TRBV6-3
j_gene: TRBJ2-1
d_gene: -
abundance: many

CDR3aa: CASTQQRYNSPLHF
CDR3nt: TGTGCCAGCACCCAACAGCGGTATAATTCACCCCTCCACTTT
v_gene: TRBV11-2
j_gene: TRBJ1-6
d_gene: -
abundance: -

CDR3aa: CASSPVAGQSYNEQFF
CDR3nt: TGTGCCAGCAGCCCAGTAGCAGGACAGTCCTACAATGAGCAGTTCTTC
v_gene: TRBV4-2
j_gene: TRBJ2-1
d_gene: -
abundance: -

CDR3aa: CASTQGMNTEAFF
CDR3nt: TGCGCCAGCACCCAAGGAATGAACACTGAAGCTTTCTTT
v_gene: TRBV4-1
j_gene: TRBJ1-1
d_gene: -
abundance: many

CDR3aa: CAISEQLTGELFF
CDR3nt: TGTGCCATCAGTGAACAACTGACCGGGGAGCTGTTTTTT
v_gene: TRBV10-3
j_gene: TRBJ2-2
d_gene: -
abundance: -

CDR3aa: CASSVDGNFRHEQYF
CDR3nt: TGTGCCAGCAGTGTTGACGGAAACTTCCGCCACGAGCAGTACTTC
v_gene: TRBV6-2/TRBV6-3
j_gene: TRBJ2-7
d_gene: -
abundance: few

CDR3aa: CASSYSGRSVYHGGEQFF
CDR3nt: TGTGCCAGCAGTTATAGCGGGAGGTCAGTATATCACGGCGGTGAGCAGTTCTTC
v_gene: TRBV12-3/TRBV12-4
j_gene: TRBJ2-1
d_gene: TRBD2
abundance: many

CDR3aa: CASSPSRRLNTGELFF
CDR3nt: TGTGCCAGTAGTCCCAGCCGTCGACTTAACACCGGGGAGCTGTTTTTT
v_gene: TRBV19
j_gene: TRBJ2-2
d_gene: -
abundance: few

CDR3aa: CASRVRDRVGEQYF
CDR3nt: TGTGCCAGCAGAGTCCGGGACAGGGTAGGAGAGCAGTACTTC
v_gene: TRBV27
j_gene: TRBJ2-7
d_gene: TRBD1
abundance: many

CDR3aa: CASTPARGSYEQYF
CDR3nt: TGTGCCAGCACCCCCGCACGGGGGTCCTACGAGCAGTACTTC
v_gene: TRBV7-2
j_gene: TRBJ2-7
d_gene: -
abundance: many